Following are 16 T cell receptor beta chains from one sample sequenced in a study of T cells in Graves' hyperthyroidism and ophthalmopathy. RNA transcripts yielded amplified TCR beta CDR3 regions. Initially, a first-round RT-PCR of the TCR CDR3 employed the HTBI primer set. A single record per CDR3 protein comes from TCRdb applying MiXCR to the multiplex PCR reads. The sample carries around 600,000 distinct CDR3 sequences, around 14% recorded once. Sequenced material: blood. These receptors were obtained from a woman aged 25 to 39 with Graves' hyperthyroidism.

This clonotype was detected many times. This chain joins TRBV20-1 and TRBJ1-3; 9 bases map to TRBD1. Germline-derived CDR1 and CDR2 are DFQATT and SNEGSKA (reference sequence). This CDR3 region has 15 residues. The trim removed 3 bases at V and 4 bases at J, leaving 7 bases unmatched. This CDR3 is CSASDGTGQGNTIYF. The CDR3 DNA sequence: TGCAGTGCTAGCGACGGGACAGGGCAAGGAAACACCATATATTTT.

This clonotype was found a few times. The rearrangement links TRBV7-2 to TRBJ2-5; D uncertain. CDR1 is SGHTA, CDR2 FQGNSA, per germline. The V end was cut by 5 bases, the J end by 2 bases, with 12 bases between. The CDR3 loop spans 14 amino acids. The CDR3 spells CASSRLGVQETQYF. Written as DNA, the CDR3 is TGTGCCAGCAGCCGGCTCGGAGTTCAAGAGACCCAGTACTTC.

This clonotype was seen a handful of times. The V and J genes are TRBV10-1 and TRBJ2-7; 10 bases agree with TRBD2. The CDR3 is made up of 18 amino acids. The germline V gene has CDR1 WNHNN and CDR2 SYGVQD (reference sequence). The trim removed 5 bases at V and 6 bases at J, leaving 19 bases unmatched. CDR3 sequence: CASSPNPSGSPPYAEQYF. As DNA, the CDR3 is TGCGCCAGCAGTCCTAATCCTAGCGGGAGCCCTCCCTATGCCGAGCAGTACTTC.

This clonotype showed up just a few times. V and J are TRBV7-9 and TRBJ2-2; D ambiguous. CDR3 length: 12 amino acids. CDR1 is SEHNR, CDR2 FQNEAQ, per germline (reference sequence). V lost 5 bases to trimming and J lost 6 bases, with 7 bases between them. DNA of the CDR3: TGTGCCAGCAGCCGGGCACCCGGGGAGCTGTTTTTT. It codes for CASSRAPGELFF.

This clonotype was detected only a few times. The DNA for the CDR3 is TGTGCCAGCAGCTTTGGGACAGGGGCAAATCCCTACGAGCAGTACTTC. This translates into CASSFGTGANPYEQYF. The rearrangement uses TRBV7-9 and TRBJ2-7; TRBD1 matches at 10 bases. Unmatched junction bases numbered 7, after V lost 3 bases and J lost 2 bases. The CDR3 contains 16 residues. Germline V gene lookup returns CDR1 SEHNR and CDR2 FQNEAQ (reference sequence).

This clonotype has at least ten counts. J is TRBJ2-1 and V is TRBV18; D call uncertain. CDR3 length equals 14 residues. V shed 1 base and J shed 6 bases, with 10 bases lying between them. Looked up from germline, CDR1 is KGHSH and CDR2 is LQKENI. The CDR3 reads CASSPLVGSNEQFF. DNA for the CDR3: TGTGCCAGCTCACCACTCGTGGGTTCCAATGAGCAGTTCTTC.

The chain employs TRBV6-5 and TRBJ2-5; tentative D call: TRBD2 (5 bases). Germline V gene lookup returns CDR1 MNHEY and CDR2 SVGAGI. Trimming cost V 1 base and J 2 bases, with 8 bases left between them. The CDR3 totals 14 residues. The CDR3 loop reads CASSYYREQETQYF. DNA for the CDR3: TGTGCCAGCAGTTACTATAGGGAGCAAGAGACCCAGTACTTC.

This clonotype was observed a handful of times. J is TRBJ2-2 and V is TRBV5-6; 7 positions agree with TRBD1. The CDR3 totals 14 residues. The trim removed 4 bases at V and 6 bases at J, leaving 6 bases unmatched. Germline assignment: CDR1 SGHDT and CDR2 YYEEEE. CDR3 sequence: CASSPDRVSGELFF. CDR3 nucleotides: TGTGCCAGCAGCCCCGACAGGGTGTCCGGGGAGCTGTTTTTT.

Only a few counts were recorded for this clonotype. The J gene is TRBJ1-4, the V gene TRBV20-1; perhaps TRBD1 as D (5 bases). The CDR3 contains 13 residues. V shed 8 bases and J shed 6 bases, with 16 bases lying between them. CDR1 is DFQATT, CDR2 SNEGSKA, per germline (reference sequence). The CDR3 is CSTSGLGDEKLFF. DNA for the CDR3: TGCAGTACATCGGGACTGGGGGATGAAAAACTGTTTTTT.

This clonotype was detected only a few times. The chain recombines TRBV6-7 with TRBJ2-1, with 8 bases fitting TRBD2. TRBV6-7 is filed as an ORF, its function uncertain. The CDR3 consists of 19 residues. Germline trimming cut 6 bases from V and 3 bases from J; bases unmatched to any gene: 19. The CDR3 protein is CASRKLKREKGPYYNEQFF. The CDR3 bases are TGTGCCAGCAGGAAACTAAAGCGGGAGAAAGGTCCCTACTACAATGAGCAGTTCTTC.

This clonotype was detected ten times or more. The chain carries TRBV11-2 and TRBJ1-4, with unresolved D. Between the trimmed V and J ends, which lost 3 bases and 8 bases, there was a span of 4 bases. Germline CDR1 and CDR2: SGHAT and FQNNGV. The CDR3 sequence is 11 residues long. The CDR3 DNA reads TGTGCCAGCAGCTTGGACGAAAAACTGTTTTTT. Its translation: CASSLDEKLFF. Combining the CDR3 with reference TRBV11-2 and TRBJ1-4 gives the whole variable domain EAGVAQSPRYKIIEKRQSVAFWCNPISGHATLYWYQQILGQGPKLLIQFQNNGVVDDSQLPKDRFSAERLKGVDSTLKIQPAKLEDSAVYLCASSLDEKLFFGSGTQLSVL.

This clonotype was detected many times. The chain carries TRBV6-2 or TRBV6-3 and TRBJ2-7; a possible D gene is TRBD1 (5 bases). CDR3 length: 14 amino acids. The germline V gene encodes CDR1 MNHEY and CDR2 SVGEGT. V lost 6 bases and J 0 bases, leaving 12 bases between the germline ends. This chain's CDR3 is CASSFSGPSYEQYF. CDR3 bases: TGTGCCAGCAGCTTTTCAGGGCCCTCCTACGAGCAGTACTTC.

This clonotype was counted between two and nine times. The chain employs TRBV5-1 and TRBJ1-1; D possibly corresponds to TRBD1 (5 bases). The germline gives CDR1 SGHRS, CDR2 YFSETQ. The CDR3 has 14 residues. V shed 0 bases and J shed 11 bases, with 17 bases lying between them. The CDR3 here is CASSLGGDPMAAFF. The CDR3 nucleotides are TGCGCCAGCAGCTTGGGGGGGGATCCTATGGCGGCTTTCTTT.

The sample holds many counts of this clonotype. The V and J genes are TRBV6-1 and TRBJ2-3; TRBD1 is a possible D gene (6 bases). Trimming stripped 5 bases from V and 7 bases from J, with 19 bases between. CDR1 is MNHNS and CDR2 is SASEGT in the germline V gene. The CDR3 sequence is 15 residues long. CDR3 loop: CASSPRTAQGHTQYF. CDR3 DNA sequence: TGTGCCAGCAGTCCGAGGACAGCGCAGGGGCATACGCAGTATTTT.

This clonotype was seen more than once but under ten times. CDR3 sequence reads: CASSTGTDEKLFF. The CDR3 DNA sequence: TGTGCCAGCAGCACCGGGACAGATGAAAAACTGTTTTTT. V and J are TRBV12-3 or TRBV12-4 and TRBJ1-4, with TRBD1 identical over 7 bases. Losses at the gene ends were 6 bases for V and 6 bases for J; bases not matched to a gene: 4. The CDR3 spans 13 residues.

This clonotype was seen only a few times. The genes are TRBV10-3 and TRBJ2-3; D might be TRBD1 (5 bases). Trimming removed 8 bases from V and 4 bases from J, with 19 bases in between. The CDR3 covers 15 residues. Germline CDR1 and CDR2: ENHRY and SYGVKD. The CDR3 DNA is TGTGCCATCTCCCAGGGCCCCCCGGGCCCAGATACGCAGTATTTT. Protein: CAISQGPPGPDTQYF.